A single sample is the source of the 21 T cell receptor beta chains below, sequenced in a study of early T cells in non-severe SARS-CoV-2 infection. TCRdb itself ran the 5' RACE reads through MiXCR, one entry per CDR3 protein. This table holds approximately 27,000 distinct CDR3 sequences, approximately 4.2% found once. Material for sequencing was whole blood. The receptors shown here come from an adult who was a healthcare worker with PCR-confirmed SARS-CoV-2 infection or an uninfected control (not recorded which).

This clonotype was picked up a small number of times. A read error may produce the germline difference seen at one junction end. The DNA for the CDR3 is TGTGCCAGCAGCTTTAACAGCAAAGATACGCAGTATTTT. It encodes CASSFNSKDTQYF. The chain joins TRBV7-2 to TRBJ2-3; D remains unclear. The V gene's germline CDR1 is SGHTA and CDR2 FQGNSA. The CDR3 is made up of 13 amino acids.

This clonotype was seen many times. The CDR3 protein is CASSLGGTGVTDTQYF. CDR3 DNA sequence: TGCGCCAGCAGCTTGGGAGGGACAGGGGTTACAGATACGCAGTATTTT. The gene calls are TRBV5-1 and TRBJ2-3; 10 bases map to TRBD1. V lost 0 bases to trimming and J lost 3 bases; unmatched junction nucleotides: 4. The CDR3 has 16 amino acids. Germline CDR1 reads SGHRS; CDR2 reads YFSETQ.

This clonotype was detected many times. V and J are TRBV9 and TRBJ2-7; tentative D call: TRBD1 (6 bases). This CDR3 is 17 amino acids long. The germline CDR1 and CDR2 sequences are SGDLS and YYNGEE. Trimming removed 4 bases from V and 2 bases from J, with 22 bases in between. Written as DNA, the CDR3 is TGTGCCAGCAGCCCACCGTGGGGTGGACAGCAGACCTACGAGCAGTACTTC. It codes for CASSPPWGGQQTYEQYF.

This clonotype was counted ten times or more. V and J are TRBV5-1 and TRBJ2-5, with TRBD1 matching over 7 bases. This CDR3 has 15 residues. Unmatched junction bases numbered 9, after V lost 3 bases and J lost 4 bases. Germline V CDR1 and CDR2: SGHRS, YFSETQ. CDR3 in amino acids: CASSSYRGPGETQYF. The CDR3 coding sequence is TGCGCCAGCAGCTCTTACAGGGGACCGGGAGAGACCCAGTACTTC.

This clonotype was seen more than once but under ten times. This chain joins TRBV20-1 and TRBJ2-3, with TRBD2 identical over 9 bases. From germline, CDR1 is DFQATT and CDR2 SNEGSKA (reference sequence). The CDR3 is made up of 13 amino acids. V was clipped by 3 bases and J by 15 bases; unmatched bases: 13. The CDR3, as DNA: TGCAGTGCTAGTAGCACTAGCGGGTACCTAGTATATTTT. Its protein is CSASSTSGYLVYF.

Points on this clonotype: This may stem from a read error, because a much larger clone lies one nucleotide away. The chain carries TRBV7-9 and TRBJ2-7; tentatively, D is TRBD2 (5 bases). The germline gives CDR1 SEHNR, CDR2 FQNEAQ (reference sequence). This CDR3 comprises 13 residues. The CDR3 DNA reads TGTGTCAGCAGCGTGACTAATTCCTACGAGCAGTACTTC. The encoded protein is CVSSVTNSYEQYF. The whole variable domain, remainder taken from reference TRBV7-9 and TRBJ2-7, is DTGVSQNPRHKITKRGQNVTFRCDPISEHNRLYWYRQTLGQGPEFLTYFQNEAQLEKSRLLSDRFSAERPKGSFSTLEIQRTEQGDSAMYLCVSSVTNSYEQYFGPGTRLTVT.

Ten or more counts support this clonotype. This sequence joins TRBV14 and TRBJ1-1; no clear D gene. This CDR3 comprises 13 residues. The germline V gene encodes CDR1 SGHDN and CDR2 FVKESK. With 1 base removed from V and 4 bases from J, the gap between germline ends came to 7 bases. The DNA of the CDR3 is TGTGCCAGCAGCCAAGCGTTTTCCACTGAAGCTTTCTTT. It encodes CASSQAFSTEAFF.

This clonotype occurred many times. This chain links TRBV27 with TRBJ2-3, with unresolved D. Between the trimmed V and J ends, which lost 5 bases and 1 base, there was a span of 4 bases. The CDR3 runs to 12 residues. The V gene's germline CDR1 is MNHEY and CDR2 SMNVEV (reference sequence). The CDR3 spells CASSGRTDTQYF. CDR3 in DNA: TGTGCCAGCAGTGGGCGCACAGATACGCAGTATTTT.

Judged by abundance, this clonotype is medium-sized. V and J are TRBV6-4 and TRBJ2-3, with a possible D match to TRBD2 (6 bases). The ends were cut back, 5 bases at V and 0 bases at J, with 6 bases in the middle. Germline values: CDR1 MRHNA, CDR2 SNTAGT. The length of the CDR3 is 13 residues. The CDR3 reads CASSSGSTDTQYF. As DNA, the CDR3 is TGTGCCAGCAGTAGCGGGAGCACAGATACGCAGTATTTT.

This chain uses TRBV12-2 with TRBJ2-1; TRBD2 was called by the table and not checked on the DNA. TRBV12-2 is reported as a pseudogene. This CDR3 is built from 17 residues. DNA for the CDR3: TGTGCAAGTCGCTTAGTTTGGGTACTAGCGCGCTACAATGAGCAGTTCTTC. Translating it yields CASRLVWVLARYNEQFF.

The chain recombines TRBV5-1 with TRBJ2-1; D remains unclear. The V gene lost 0 bases and the J gene lost 6 bases, with 4 bases spanning the gap. Germline lookup yields CDR1 SGHRS and CDR2 YFSETQ. This CDR3 has 12 residues. The CDR3, as DNA: TGCGCCAGCAGCTTGGCTGCCAATGAGCAGTTCTTC. It encodes CASSLAANEQFF.

This clonotype was counted ten times or more. The chain combines TRBV12-3 or TRBV12-4 with TRBJ1-6, with unresolved D. V dropped 0 bases and J dropped 3 bases, with 6 bases sitting between them. The CDR3 totals 15 residues. The CDR3 reads CASSLAAGYNSPLHF. CDR3 DNA sequence: TGTGCCAGCAGTTTAGCCGCCGGCTATAATTCACCCCTCCACTTT.

This clonotype was seen many times. V and J are TRBV11-2 and TRBJ2-1; D not certain. V was trimmed by 6 bases and J by 2 bases, leaving 14 bases between them. CDR3 size: 15 residues. Germline CDR1 reads SGHAT; CDR2 reads FQNNGV. CDR3 DNA: TGTGCCAGCAGAAGTCTGCGGCGAACCTACAATGAGCAGTTCTTC. Its translation is CASRSLRRTYNEQFF.

This clonotype was counted at least ten times. This sequence joins TRBV6-4 and TRBJ1-1; no clear D gene. The CDR3 runs 14 residues. Trimming left V 5 bases short and J 1 base short, with 11 bases between. Germline-derived CDR1 and CDR2 are MRHNA and SNTAGT. CDR3 residues: CASSSSGENTEAFF. CDR3 DNA: TGTGCCAGCAGTAGCTCGGGCGAGAACACTGAAGCTTTCTTT.

This clonotype turned up a few times. V usage is TRBV7-9 and J usage is TRBJ2-4; D possibly uses TRBD1 or TRBD2 (5 bases each). The CDR3 sequence is 12 residues long. Germline lookup yields CDR1 SEHNR and CDR2 FQNEAQ (reference sequence). V lost 5 bases, J lost 8 bases, and 10 bases lay in between. The CDR3 reads CASSPVGDIQYF. Here the CDR3 DNA reads TGTGCCAGCAGCCCAGTGGGGGACATTCAGTACTTC.

This clonotype showed up just a few times. The rearrangement links TRBV5-1 to TRBJ2-3; TRBD1 aligns across 9 bases. The germline V gene has CDR1 SGHRS and CDR2 YFSETQ. Trimming took 4 bases from V and 6 from J; bases not matched to a gene: 9. The CDR3 is made up of 15 amino acids. This chain's CDR3 is CASSQPGQGTDTQYF. The CDR3 coding sequence is TGCGCCAGCAGCCAACCGGGACAGGGTACCGATACGCAGTATTTT. The whole variable domain, filled in from reference TRBV5-1 and TRBJ2-3, reads KAGVTQTPRYLIKTRGQQVTLSCSPISGHRSVSWYQQTPGQGLQFLFEYFSETQRNKGNFPGRFSGRQFSNSRSEMNVSTLELGDSALYLCASSQPGQGTDTQYFGPGTRLTVL.

This clonotype has more than one count but fewer than ten. The V gene is TRBV12-3 or TRBV12-4, the J gene TRBJ2-7; D unclear. The V end was cut by 5 bases, the J end by 8 bases, with 10 bases between. This CDR3 contains 11 residues. CDR3 loop: CASSPQGKQYF. CDR3 DNA sequence: TGTGCCAGCAGTCCGCAAGGGAAGCAGTACTTC.

The chain employs TRBV10-2 and TRBJ2-3; D gene uncertain. The CDR3 sequence is 15 residues long. CDR1 is WSHSY, CDR2 SAAADI, per germline. Between the trimmed V and J ends, which lost 0 bases and 3 bases, there was a span of 10 bases. The CDR3 region has the DNA TGCGCCAGCAGTGAGTCGGGTAGTAGAACAGATACGCAGTATTTT. This translates into CASSESGSRTDTQYF.

In its sample, this clonotype is medium-sized. V usage is TRBV28 and J usage is TRBJ2-7; tentatively, D is TRBD2 (5 bases). This CDR3 spans 14 amino acids. Germline V gene sequence: CDR1 MDHEN, CDR2 SYDVKM. Trimming pared 3 bases from V and 0 bases from J, leaving 9 bases between. Here the CDR3 reads CASSLDWLSYEQYF. The DNA of the CDR3 is TGTGCCAGCAGTTTGGACTGGCTCTCCTACGAGCAGTACTTC.

This clonotype has a handful of counts. This chain links TRBV7-9 with TRBJ1-2; D ambiguous. The V gene lost 2 bases and the J gene lost 2 bases, with 6 bases spanning the gap. Germline V CDR1 and CDR2: SEHNR, FQNEAQ (reference sequence). The CDR3 runs to 13 residues. The CDR3 sequence: CASSLQENYGYTF. CDR3 in DNA: TGTGCCAGCAGCTTACAGGAGAACTATGGCTACACCTTC. Complete variable domain (other parts from reference TRBV7-9 and TRBJ1-2): DTGVSQNPRHKITKRGQNVTFRCDPISEHNRLYWYRQTLGQGPEFLTYFQNEAQLEKSRLLSDRFSAERPKGSFSTLEIQRTEQGDSAMYLCASSLQENYGYTFGSGTRLTVV.

This clonotype was counted at least ten times. V gene TRBV6-5 combines with J gene TRBJ2-4; D call uncertain. This CDR3 is 13 amino acids long. From germline, CDR1 is MNHEY and CDR2 SVGAGI. Trimming took 6 bases from V and 15 from J, leaving 21 bases between them. The CDR3 DNA is TGTGCCAGCAGAGACCCCCTAGGTGCAAATGTGTACTTC. Translation: CASRDPLGANVYF.